The 12 T cell receptor beta chains below all came from one sample that was sequenced in a study of T cells in women clearing cervical HPV infection. Produced via immunoSEQ multiplex PCR; TCRdb's table is partial and in-frame only. The sample yields 20,000 to 25,000 clones, of which the top ten take up approximately 6%. Sequencing input: blood buffy coat. The receptors come from a woman aged 18-70 years with a cervical HPV16 infection that either progressed to CIN3+ or cleared (not recorded which).

Comment on this clone: The read falls 3 residues short of the CDR3 end, and the missing part is taken from the germline J gene. The chain is built from TRBV5-1 and TRBJ2-1; 12 positions agree with TRBD2. The CDR3 totals 17 residues. Germline CDR1 SGHRS, CDR2 YFSETQ. The V segment lost 4 bases and the J segment 8 bases; nucleotides outside the gene matches: 13. The sequenced CDR3 bases are TGCGCCAGCAGCGCGGGACTAGCGGGTCCCCGGGGGGATGAG. Its translation: CASSAGLAGPRGDE. The CDR3 in full is CASSAGLAGPRGDEQFF.

As regards this clone: The read ends 3 residues shy of where the CDR3 ends; the end is completed using the germline J gene. The chain couples TRBV9 to TRBJ2-1; no clear D gene. The V end was cut by 0 bases, the J end by 1 base, with 8 bases between. The CDR3 extends over 15 amino acids. Germline V lookup: CDR1 SGDLS, CDR2 YYNGEE. The CDR3 protein is CASSVARNSYNEQFF. The CDR3 bases that were read are TGTGCCAGCAGCGTAGCCAGGAATTCCTACAATGAG. Supplemented by reference TRBV9 and TRBJ2-1, the full variable domain reads DSGVTQTPKHLITATGQRVTLRCSPRSGDLSVYWYQQSLDQGLQFLIQYYNGEERAKGNILERFSAQQFPDLHSELNLSSLELGDSALYFCASSVARNSYNEQFFGPGTRLTVL.

Comment on this clone: The read gets to within 3 residues of the CDR3 end, and the germline J gene fills in the rest. The chain uses TRBV5-1 and TRBJ2-7; 13 bases align to TRBD2. Trimming at V came to 7 bases and at J to 3 bases, leaving 13 bases not matched to a gene. The germline V gene has CDR1 SGHRS and CDR2 YFSETQ. The CDR3 length is 17 residues. CDR3 loop: CASRRGLAGEGLYEQYF. The CDR3 bases that were read are TGCGCCAGCCGTCGAGGACTAGCGGGAGAGGGGCTCTACGAG.

For this clone: Read sequence stops 3 residues before the CDR3 end, and the germline J gene provides the missing end. The J gene is TRBJ2-2, the V gene TRBV6-4; D possibly corresponds to TRBD2 (6 bases). The CDR3 sequence is 15 residues long. The V gene's germline CDR1 is MRHNA and CDR2 SNTAGT. Trimming took 0 bases from V and 2 from J, leaving 7 bases between them. The chain's CDR3 is CASSDSGLNTGELFF. CDR3 DNA, as far as it was read: TGTGCCAGCAGTGACTCCGGACTAAACACCGGGGAG.

Judged by frequency, this clone is medium-sized. The read comes to an end 3 residues before the CDR3 does, leaving the germline J gene to fill in the end. The V and J genes are TRBV18 and TRBJ2-6; D gene uncertain. The CDR3 has 17 residues. Trimming removed 0 bases at V and 2 bases at J, with 11 bases between. Germline V gene sequence: CDR1 KGHSH, CDR2 LQKENI. The sequenced CDR3 bases are TGTGCCAGCTCACCACCACACCCCTTCCCTGGGGCCAACGTC. This gives the protein CASSPPHPFPGANV. The whole CDR3 is CASSPPHPFPGANVLTF.

In regard to this clone: The CDR3 is cut off 3 residues early in the read; its end comes from the germline J gene. The V and J genes are TRBV5-6 and TRBJ2-3, with a possible D match to TRBD1 (6 bases). The V gene's germline CDR1 is SGHDT and CDR2 YYEEEE. The length of the CDR3 is 14 residues. V was shortened by 7 bases and J by 1 base, with 13 bases between the two germline ends. Here the CDR3 reads CASATGHGTDTQYF. The DNA read from the CDR3 is TGTGCCAGCGCTACGGGACACGGCACAGATACG.

Frequency places this clone as medium-sized (0.01 to 0.1%). The CDR3 extends 3 residues past the end of the read, so its final part is completed from the germline J gene. J is TRBJ2-2 and V is TRBV7-2; 7 positions agree with TRBD2. The CDR3 spans 15 residues. After removal of 5 bases from V and 7 bases from J, the junction contained 10 bases not matched to a gene. From germline, CDR1 is SGHTA and CDR2 FQGNSA. The sequenced part of the CDR3 DNA is TGTGCCAGCAGCATAATTAGCGGGCGAGGCGGGGAG. Amino acids: CASSIISGRGGE. In full, the CDR3 reads CASSIISGRGGELFF. The full variable domain, its missing parts supplied by reference TRBV7-2 and TRBJ2-2, is GAGVSQSPSNKVTEKGKDVELRCDPISGHTALYWYRQSLGQGLEFLIYFQGNSAPDKSGLPSDRFSAERTGGSVSTLTIQRTQQEDSAVYLCASSIISGRGGELFFGEGSRLTVL.

For this clone: The missing CDR3 end, 3 residues past where the read stops, is filled in from the germline J gene. The gene calls are TRBV10-3 and TRBJ1-2; a possible D gene is TRBD1 (6 bases). V was cut by 7 bases and J by 4 bases, with 13 bases left in between. This CDR3 comprises 13 residues. Germline V gives CDR1 ENHRY, CDR2 SYGVKD. CDR3 DNA, as far as it was read: TGTGCCATCAAATCGGGACAAAGCTATGGC. Protein: CAIKSGQSYG. The CDR3 reads in full as CAIKSGQSYGYTF.

CDR3 protein: CAISGGQNYGYTF. Partial CDR3 DNA: TGTGCCATCAGTGGGGGACAGAACTATGGC. This chain uses TRBV10-3 with TRBJ1-2; 7 bases fit TRBD1. The sequenced fragment ends 3 residues before the CDR3 boundary, so the rest is inferred from the germline J gene. The CDR3 is 13 residues long. Germline CDR1 is ENHRY and CDR2 is SYGVKD. With V trimmed by 4 bases and J by 2 bases, 1 base remained unmatched.

Note on this clone: The read finishes 3 residues shy of the CDR3 end, and the germline J gene is used to complete it. The genes are TRBV30 and TRBJ2-1, with 11 bases lining up with TRBD2. With 5 bases clipped from V and 5 bases from J, the junction kept 8 bases outside the gene matches. The CDR3 totals 15 residues. Germline-derived CDR1 and CDR2 are GTSNPN and SVGIG (reference sequence). The CDR3 bases that were read are TGTGCCTGGGTGCGTAGCGGGAGGGCGCACAATGAG. This codes for CAWVRSGRAHNE. From start to end, the CDR3 is CAWVRSGRAHNEQFF. Full variable domain (outside the CDR3, taken from reference TRBV30 and TRBJ2-1): SQTIHQWPATLVQPVGSPLSLECTVEGTSNPNLYWYRQAAGRGLQLLFYSVGIGQISSEVPQNLSASRPQDRQFILSSKKLLLSDSGFYLCAWVRSGRAHNEQFFGPGTRLTVL.

As to this clone: The missing CDR3 end, 3 residues past where the read stops, is filled in from the germline J gene. The chain has TRBV7-8 and TRBJ1-5; D possibly corresponds to TRBD1 (5 bases). Germline CDR1 is SGHVS and CDR2 is FQNEAQ. V lost 5 bases to trimming and J lost 3 bases, with 20 bases between them. The CDR3 has 17 amino acids. This chain's CDR3 is CASSLKGFGASNQPQHF. The CDR3 DNA, read in part, is TGTGCCAGCAGCCTGAAGGGGTTCGGAGCGTCCAATCAGCCC.

With respect to this clone: Read coverage stops 3 residues before the CDR3 terminus; the germline J gene supplies the remainder. The same CDR3 also results from other DNA sequences found in this sample. This sequence joins TRBV7-6 and TRBJ2-5; the D gene is possibly TRBD2 (5 bases). This CDR3 is 14 amino acids long. CDR1 and CDR2 (germline): SGHVS, FNYEAQ. The chain's CDR3 is CASPGQRHQETQYF. The sequenced CDR3 bases are TGTGCGAGCCCCGGCCAGCGGCACCAAGAGACC.